This T cell receptor beta chain came from a study of OX40 agonist ivuxolimab in advanced cancers. Study as a whole: Patients received the agonistic anti-OX40 (CD134) antibody ivuxolimab.

Baseline was the first blood sampling point, followed by cycle 4 day 1 and cycle 7 day 1. In this sample, this clone turned up a few times. Its antigen is currently unknown. V lost 4 bases to trimming and J lost 3 bases, with 12 bases between them. The germline V gene encodes CDR1 SQVTM and CDR2 ANQGSEA. The CDR3 covers 13 residues. Produced via immunoSEQ multiplex PCR; TCRdb's table is partial and in-frame only. The data hold over 90,000 clones, with 80% to 90% observed a single time. Study results and caveats: Which antigen the expanded peripheral T cells recognized is unknown. The mean number of expanded clones was higher in CD8+ T cells than in CD4+.

The chain carries TRBV29-1 and TRBJ1-1; D not certain. Sequenced here: CD4+ or CD8+ T cells sorted from blood, sampled in a trial of the OX40 agonist ivuxolimab. The TCR originated in an adult with an advanced solid tumor such as melanoma, head and neck, liver or kidney cancer. The CDR3 protein is CSVARSVHTEAFF. As DNA, the CDR3 is TGCAGCGTTGCCCGGTCAGTTCACACTGAAGCTTTCTTT.